Each of the 6 T cell receptor beta chains below was sequenced from the same sample in a study of response to subunit inactivated influenza vaccine. TCRdb reprocessed the RT-PCR reads with MiXCR, giving one entry per CDR3 protein. This table holds around 500,000 distinct CDR3 sequences, about a tenth found once. This specimen consisted of PBMCs from blood, obtained more than 35 days after vaccination. The receptors stem from a man aged 45-60 years who received an inactivated influenza vaccine.

This clonotype was counted only a few times. This chain joins TRBV6-2 or TRBV6-3 and TRBJ2-2, with 8 bases that match TRBD1. The CDR3 covers 14 residues. J was trimmed by 7 bases and V by 4 bases; bases with no gene match: 5. Germline loops: CDR1 MNHEY, CDR2 SVGEGT. CDR3 region: CASSLQTGGGELFF. CDR3 bases: TGTGCCAGCAGTTTACAAACAGGGGGCGGGGAGCTGTTTTTT.

CDR3 bases: TGCGCCAGCAGTGAGAACAGGGTTACCGGGGAGCTGTTTTTT. It encodes CASSENRVTGELFF. The chain has TRBV10-1 and TRBJ2-2; D perhaps matches TRBD1 (6 bases). The V end lost 2 bases, the J end lost 5 bases, and 9 bases lay between the germline ends. This CDR3 spans 14 amino acids. Germline V CDR1 and CDR2: WNHNN, SYGVQD (reference sequence).

Worth noting for this clonotype: The germline gene is not matched at one end of the junction; a read error may be the cause. V gene TRBV28 combines with J gene TRBJ1-1; D gene unclear. CDR1 MDHEN and CDR2 SYDVKM come from the germline V gene. This CDR3 has 14 residues. The CDR3 bases are TGTGCCAGCAGCCGGTGGGTCACCCACACTGAAGCTTTATTT. Protein product: CASSRWVTHTEALF.

This clonotype has a count of ten or more. The chain couples TRBV9 to TRBJ1-5, with a tentative D call TRBD1 (5 bases). CDR1 and CDR2 from the germline V gene are SGDLS and YYNGEE. CDR3 length: 14 amino acids. Trimming took 8 bases from V and 2 from J, leaving 14 bases between them. The CDR3 loop is CASHPGAGNQPQHF. In DNA, the CDR3 is TGTGCCAGTCACCCCGGGGCGGGCAATCAGCCCCAGCATTTT. The complete variable domain, with remaining parts taken from reference TRBV9 and TRBJ1-5, reads DSGVTQTPKHLITATGQRVTLRCSPRSGDLSVYWYQQSLDQGLQFLIQYYNGEERAKGNILERFSAQQFPDLHSELNLSSLELGDSALYFCASHPGAGNQPQHFGDGTRLSIL.

This chain links TRBV5-5 with TRBJ2-2; no clear D gene. Trimming cost V 5 bases and J 6 bases, with 14 bases left between them. Germline lookup yields CDR1 SGHKS and CDR2 YYEKEE (reference sequence). The CDR3 spans 14 residues. The CDR3 spells CASRPAQVAGELFF. The DNA for the CDR3 is TGTGCCAGCAGACCGGCCCAAGTCGCCGGGGAGCTGTTTTTT.

The table lists this clonotype with many counts. The V gene is TRBV20-1, the J gene TRBJ2-7; a weak D match, TRBD2 (6 bases). Germline V lookup: CDR1 DFQATT, CDR2 SNEGSKA (reference sequence). The CDR3 covers 14 residues. Trimming cost V 3 bases and J 4 bases, with 16 bases left between them. CDR3 coding DNA: TGCAGTGCTAGTCCCGCCCGGGACTCTTACGAGCAGTACTTC. Residues: CSASPARDSYEQYF.